Listed below are T cell receptor beta chains from one sample, sequenced in a study of identical twins. TCRdb independently ran MiXCR on the 5' RACE reads; one entry per CDR3 protein. The sample carries around 500,000 distinct CDR3 sequences, 12% to 15% recorded once. These data are also associated with another study on yellow fever vaccine responses in identical twins.

The sample consisted of CD4+ T cells sorted from blood. The receptors derive from a woman in her late teens or twenties in good health. Each CDR3 is given with its conserved first and last residue. The D gene is left open where the match is weak. Clone size is stated in some rows and not others, as once, few, many or a class when expanded.

NA	NA	TRBV5-6	TRBJ2-6	TGTGCCAGCGACCGCGGGTCTGGGGCCAACGTCCTGACTTTC	CASDRGSGANVLTF
NA	few	TRBV7-9	TRBJ1-4	TGTGCCAGCAGCCCCCTCATTGGGGGACGCGGTGAAAAACTGTTTTTT	CASSPLIGGRGEKLFF
NA	many	TRBV11-2	TRBJ2-5	TGTGCCAGCAGCCCGCGGCTTTTGGATAACCAAGAGACCCAGTACTTC	CASSPRLLDNQETQYF
TRBD2	NA	TRBV28	TRBJ2-7	TGTGCCAGCAGTCTAGTACTAGCGCAAAGCAGCTACGAGCAGTACTTC	CASSLVLAQSSYEQYF
NA	NA	TRBV6-2/TRBV6-3	TRBJ2-7	TGTGCCAGCAGTTATCTTGGACAGAACGAGCAGTACTTC	CASSYLGQNEQYF
NA	NA	TRBV20-1	TRBJ2-6	TGCAGTGCCCCCCTCATTTTGCTCCCTGGGGCCAACGTCCTGACTTTC	CSAPLILLPGANVLTF
NA	few	TRBV18	TRBJ2-1	TGTGCCAGCTCACCACTGAGTCGACACAATGAGCAGTTCTTC	CASSPLSRHNEQFF
TRBD1	few	TRBV20-1	TRBJ2-7	TGCAGTGCTAGCCCGATGACAGGGATCGAGCAGTACTTC	CSASPMTGIEQYF
NA	NA	TRBV11-2	TRBJ1-1	TGTGCCAGCAGCTTAGTACGGGGCCTGGGAGCGGACACTGAAGCTTTCTTT	CASSLVRGLGADTEAFF
NA	NA	TRBV7-3	TRBJ2-2	TGTGCCAGCAGCTTAAAAAGTAGCACCGGGGAGCTGTTTTTT	CASSLKSSTGELFF
TRBD1	few	TRBV28	TRBJ1-6	TGTGCCAGCAGCACAACCGGGACAGGGGCATCTAATTCACCCCTCCACTTT	CASSTTGTGASNSPLHF
NA	NA	TRBV21-1	TRBJ2-7	TGTGCCAGCAGCAAATCGGACAGACTCCACAACTACGAGCAGTACTTC	CASSKSDRLHNYEQYF
NA	few	TRBV20-1	TRBJ2-1	TGCAGTGCTAGAGACCAAACGTCGGAGCAGTTCTTC	CSARDQTSEQFF
NA	few	TRBV21-1	TRBJ2-7	TGTGCCAGCAGCAACGCCCCGTGGGGGACAGGCCCCTTTTACGAGCAGTACTTC	CASSNAPWGTGPFYEQYF
NA	NA	TRBV20-1	TRBJ2-7	TGCAGTGCTTACGATTCGGTCTTACAGTACTTC	CSAYDSVLQYF
TRBD1	few	TRBV6-1	TRBJ2-3	TGTGCCAGCAGCAGGGACAGGGCTAAAGATACGCAGTATTTT	CASSRDRAKDTQYF
NA	few	TRBV27	TRBJ2-7	TGTGCCAGCAGCCGGACGGGGGCTCCCTACGAGCAGTACTTC	CASSRTGAPYEQYF
TRBD1	few	TRBV5-1	TRBJ2-7	TGCGCCAGCAGGCTTCTCGGGACAGGGGACGAGCAGTACTTC	CASRLLGTGDEQYF
TRBD2	many	TRBV29-1	TRBJ2-7	TGCAGCGTTGAAGATCCGAGCGGGAGCGCCTACGAGCAGTACTTC	CSVEDPSGSAYEQYF
TRBD2	few	TRBV15	TRBJ2-7	TGTGCCACCAGCAGAGGGGGGCTAGCGGGACCGTACTTC	CATSRGGLAGPYF
NA	once	TRBV6-1	TRBJ2-7	TGTGCCAGCAGGGAAGGGGGCCTAGCGGCCGCCTACGAGCAGTACTTC	CASREGGLAAAYEQYF
TRBD2	NA	TRBV4-3	TRBJ2-7	TGCGCCAGCAGCCAAGAAACGGGACTAACCTACGAGCAGTACTTC	CASSQETGLTYEQYF
NA	NA	TRBV20-1	TRBJ1-2	TGCAGTGCTAGAGGAGACAGGCCGGAGGGCTATGGCTACACCTTC	CSARGDRPEGYGYTF
NA	many	TRBV7-2	TRBJ2-7	TGTGCCAGCAGCTTAGATGTTCCCTCCTACGAGCAGTACTTC	CASSLDVPSYEQYF
NA	NA	TRBV11-2	TRBJ2-2	TGTGCCAGCAGCTTAGAACCCGGGGAGCTGTTTTTT	CASSLEPGELFF
TRBD1	NA	TRBV2	TRBJ1-2	TGTGCCAGCTCACAGGGGGCCTGGTATGGCTACACCTTC	CASSQGAWYGYTF
TRBD2	few	TRBV5-1	TRBJ2-3	TGCGCCAGCAGAGGAACTAGCGGGAGGACAGATACGCAGTATTTT	CASRGTSGRTDTQYF
TRBD1	few	TRBV24-1	TRBJ2-3	TGTGCCACCAGTGATTCCGGGACAGGGAACCTTTATACGCAGTATTTT	CATSDSGTGNLYTQYF
NA	few	TRBV5-1	TRBJ2-7	TGCGCCAGCAGCTTGGGAGGGGGGGACTCCTACGAGCAGTACTTC	CASSLGGGDSYEQYF
NA	NA	TRBV11-2	TRBJ1-1	TGTGCCAGCGGCCTACAGGGTTTTGGAGCTTTCTTT	CASGLQGFGAFF
NA	NA	TRBV14	TRBJ2-3	TGTGCCAGCAGCCAAGAACGAAGAGATACGCAGTATTTT	CASSQERRDTQYF
NA	NA	TRBV7-2	TRBJ2-1	TGTGCCAGCAGCTTAGTGGCTAATTACAATGAGCAGTTCTTC	CASSLVANYNEQFF
NA	NA	TRBV6-5	TRBJ1-5	TGTGCCAGCAGTTGGGGGTTTAATCAGCCCCAGCATTTT	CASSWGFNQPQHF
TRBD1	few	TRBV20-1	TRBJ2-7	TGCTGTGCTGAACCAGGGGGCCGCTACGAGCAGTACTTC	CCAEPGGRYEQYF
TRBD1	NA	TRBV3-1	TRBJ2-2	TGTGCCTGCAGTTTAGGGACAGGGGGTTCGATGAACACCGGGGAGCTGTTTTTT	CACSLGTGGSMNTGELFF
NA	NA	TRBV9	TRBJ2-1	TGTGCCAGCAGCGTAGCCCCGAATGAGCAGTTCTTC	CASSVAPNEQFF
NA	few	TRBV20-1	TRBJ2-3	TGCAGTGCCAACCCGGAGGTCGGACGGGAGCCAGATACGCAGTATTTT	CSANPEVGREPDTQYF
NA	NA	TRBV5-1	TRBJ2-3	TGCGCCAGCAGCTGGTTCGGGATAGATACGCAGTATTTT	CASSWFGIDTQYF
TRBD2	NA	TRBV11-1	TRBJ2-5	TGTGCCAGCAGCTTAGGACTAGCGGCGATGTACCAAGAGACCCAGTACTTC	CASSLGLAAMYQETQYF
NA	NA	TRBV20-1	TRBJ2-5	TGCAGTGCTATGTTCAGGGTGGAGACCCAGTACTTC	CSAMFRVETQYF
TRBD2	few	TRBV20-1	TRBJ2-7	TGCAGTGCTAGGTCTCTAGCGGGAGGTCTACCCAACGAGCAGTACTTC	CSARSLAGGLPNEQYF
NA	many	TRBV2	TRBJ2-1	TGTGCCAGCAGAGGCGGGGACTCCTACAATGAGCAGTTCTTC	CASRGGDSYNEQFF
TRBD2	NA	TRBV20-1	TRBJ2-2	TGCAGTGCCCCCCGGACTAGCGGTACCACCGGGGAGCTGTTTTTT	CSAPRTSGTTGELFF
TRBD1	NA	TRBV6-5	TRBJ1-5	TGTGCCAGCAGTTACACAGGGGCCGGGCAGCCCCAGCATTTT	CASSYTGAGQPQHF
NA	NA	TRBV29-1	TRBJ2-7	TGCAGCGTTGAAACGCAGGCTAAGAAGCAGTACTTC	CSVETQAKKQYF